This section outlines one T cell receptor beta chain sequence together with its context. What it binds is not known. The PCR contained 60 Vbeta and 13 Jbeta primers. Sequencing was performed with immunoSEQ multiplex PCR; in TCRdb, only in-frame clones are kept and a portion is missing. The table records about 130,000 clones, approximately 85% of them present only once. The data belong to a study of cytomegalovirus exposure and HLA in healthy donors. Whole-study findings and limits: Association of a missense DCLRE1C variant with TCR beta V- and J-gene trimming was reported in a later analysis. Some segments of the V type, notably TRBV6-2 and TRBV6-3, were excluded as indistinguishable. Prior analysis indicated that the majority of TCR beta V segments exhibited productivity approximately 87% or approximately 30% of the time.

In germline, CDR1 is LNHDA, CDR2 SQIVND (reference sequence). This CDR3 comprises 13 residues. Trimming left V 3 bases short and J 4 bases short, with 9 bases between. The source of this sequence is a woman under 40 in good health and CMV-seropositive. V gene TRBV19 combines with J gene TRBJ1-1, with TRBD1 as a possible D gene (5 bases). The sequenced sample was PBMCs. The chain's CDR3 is CASSMGGRTEAFF. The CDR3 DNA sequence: TGTGCCAGTAGTATGGGGGGTCGCACTGAAGCTTTCTTT.